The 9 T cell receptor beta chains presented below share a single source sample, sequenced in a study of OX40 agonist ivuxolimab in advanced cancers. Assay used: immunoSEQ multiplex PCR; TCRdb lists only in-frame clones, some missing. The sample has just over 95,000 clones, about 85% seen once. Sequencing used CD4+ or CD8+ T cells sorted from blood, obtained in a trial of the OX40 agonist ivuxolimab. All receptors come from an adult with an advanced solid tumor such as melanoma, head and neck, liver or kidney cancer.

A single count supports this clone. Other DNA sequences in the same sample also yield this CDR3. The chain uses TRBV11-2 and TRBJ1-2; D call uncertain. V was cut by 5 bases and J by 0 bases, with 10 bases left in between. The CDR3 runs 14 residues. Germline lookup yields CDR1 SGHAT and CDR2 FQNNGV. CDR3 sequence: CASSLGPTNYGYTF. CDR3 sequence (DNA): TGTGCCAGCAGCCTAGGGCCGACTAACTATGGCTACACCTTC.

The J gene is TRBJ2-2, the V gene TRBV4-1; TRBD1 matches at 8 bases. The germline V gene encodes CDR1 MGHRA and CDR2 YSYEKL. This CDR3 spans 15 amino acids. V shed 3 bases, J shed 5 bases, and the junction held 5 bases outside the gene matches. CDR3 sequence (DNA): TGCGCCAGCAGCCACTTTACAGGGGGGACCGGGGAGCTGTTTTTT. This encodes CASSHFTGGTGELFF.

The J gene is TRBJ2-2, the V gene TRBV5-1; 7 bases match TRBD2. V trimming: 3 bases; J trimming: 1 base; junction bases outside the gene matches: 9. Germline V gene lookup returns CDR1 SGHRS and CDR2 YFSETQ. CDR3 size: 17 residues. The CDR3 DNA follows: TGCGCCAGCAGCTGGACGCCATTAGCGGGGAACACCGGGGAGCTGTTTTTT. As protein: CASSWTPLAGNTGELFF.

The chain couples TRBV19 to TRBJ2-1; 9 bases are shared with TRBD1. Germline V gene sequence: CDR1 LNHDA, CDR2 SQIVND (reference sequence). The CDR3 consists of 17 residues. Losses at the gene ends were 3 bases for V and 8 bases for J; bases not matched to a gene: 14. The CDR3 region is CASSITGGDGSGDEQFF. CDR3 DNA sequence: TGTGCCAGTAGTATCACAGGGGGCGACGGGTCAGGCGATGAGCAGTTCTTC.

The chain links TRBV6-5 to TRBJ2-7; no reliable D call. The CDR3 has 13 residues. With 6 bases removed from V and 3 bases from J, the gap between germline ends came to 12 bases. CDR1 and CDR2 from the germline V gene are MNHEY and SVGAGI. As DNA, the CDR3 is TGTGCCAGCAGGGCGGATACACACTACGAGCAGTACTTC. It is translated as CASRADTHYEQYF.

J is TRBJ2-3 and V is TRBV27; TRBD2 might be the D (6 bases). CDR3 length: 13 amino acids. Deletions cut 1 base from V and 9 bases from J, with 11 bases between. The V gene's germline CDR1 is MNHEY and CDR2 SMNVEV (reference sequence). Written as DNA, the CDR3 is TGTGCCAGCAGTTTATTCGTTGGGAGGACGCAGTATTTT. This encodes CASSLFVGRTQYF.

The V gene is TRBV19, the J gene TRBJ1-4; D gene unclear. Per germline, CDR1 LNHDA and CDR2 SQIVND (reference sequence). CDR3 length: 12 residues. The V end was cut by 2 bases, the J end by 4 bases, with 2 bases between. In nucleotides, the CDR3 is TGTGCCAGTAGTATAAATAATGAAAAACTGTTTTTT. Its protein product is CASSINNEKLFF.

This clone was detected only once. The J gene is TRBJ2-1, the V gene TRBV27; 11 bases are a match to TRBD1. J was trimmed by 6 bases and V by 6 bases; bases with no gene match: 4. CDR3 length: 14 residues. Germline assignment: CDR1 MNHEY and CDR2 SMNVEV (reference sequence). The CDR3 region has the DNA TGTGCCAGCAGCCGGACAGGGGGCGGCAATGAGCAGTTCTTC. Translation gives CASSRTGGGNEQFF.

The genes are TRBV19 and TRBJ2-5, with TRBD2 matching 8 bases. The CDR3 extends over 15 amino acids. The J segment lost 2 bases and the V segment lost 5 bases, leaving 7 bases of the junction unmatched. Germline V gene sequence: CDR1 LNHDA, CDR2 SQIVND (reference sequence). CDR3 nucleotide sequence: TGTGCCAGTAGTCTTACTATAGCGGGACAAGAGACCCAGTACTTC. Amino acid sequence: CASSLTIAGQETQYF.